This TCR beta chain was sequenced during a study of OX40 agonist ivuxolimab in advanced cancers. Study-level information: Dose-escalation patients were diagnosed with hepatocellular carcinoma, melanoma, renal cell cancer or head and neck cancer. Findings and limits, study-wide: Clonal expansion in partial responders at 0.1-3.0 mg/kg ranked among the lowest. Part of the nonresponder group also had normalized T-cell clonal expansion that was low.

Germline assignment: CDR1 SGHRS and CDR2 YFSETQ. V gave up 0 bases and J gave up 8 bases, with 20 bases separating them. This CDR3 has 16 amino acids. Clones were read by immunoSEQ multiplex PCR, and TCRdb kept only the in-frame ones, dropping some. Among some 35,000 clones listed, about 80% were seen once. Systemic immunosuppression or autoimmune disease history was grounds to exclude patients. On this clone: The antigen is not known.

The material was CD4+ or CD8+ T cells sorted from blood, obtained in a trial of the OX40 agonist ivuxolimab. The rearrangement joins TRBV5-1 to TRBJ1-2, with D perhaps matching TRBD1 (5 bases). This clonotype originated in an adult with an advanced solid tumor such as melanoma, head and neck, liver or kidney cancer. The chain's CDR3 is CASSLGPSLRDGGYTF. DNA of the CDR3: TGCGCCAGCAGCTTGGGTCCGTCCCTAAGGGACGGGGGCTACACCTTC.